These 9 T cell receptor beta chains came from one sample sequenced in a study of T cell clonality in common variable immunodeficiency (dated by TCRdb to the mid-2010s). What the study reported, not specific to this receptor: CVID TCRbeta sequences were reported to have fewer deletions and N-nucleotide insertions and to lack highly modified clones with 13 or more V deletions.

Their antigens remain unidentified. The library was built by means of the immunoSEQ multiplex PCR assay. Entries here come from immuneACCESS through TCRdb and include only in-frame sequences with V and J called. Some clones fail to appear in such tables; in the studies checked, an unresolved V gene covers under half of the shortfall, and the cause of the remainder is unknown. The sample comprises tens of thousands of clones, and every one was counted more than once. The top ten clones comprise 2% to 2.5% of the sample. Sequenced material: peripheral blood mononuclear cells. These receptors were taken from a human donor with common variable immunodeficiency.

This clone was seen repeatedly, ten times or more. Sequencing ends 3 residues short of the CDR3 end; the germline J gene provides the rest. The rearrangement links TRBV20-1 to TRBJ1-6; 7 nucleotides agree with TRBD1. J lost 6 bases, V lost 3 bases, and 5 bases had no gene match. Germline CDR1 reads DFQATT; CDR2 reads SNEGSKA (reference sequence). This CDR3 spans 14 amino acids. The part of the CDR3 DNA that was read is TGCAGTGCTAGGAGGACAGGTGGTAATTCACCC. Residues: CSARRTGGNSP. In full, the CDR3 is CSARRTGGNSPLHF.

This clone was seen at least ten times. The sequence runs out 3 residues before the end of the CDR3; the remainder is reconstructed from the germline J gene. V gene TRBV27 combines with J gene TRBJ2-7; 10 nucleotides match TRBD2. From germline, CDR1 is MNHEY and CDR2 SMNVEV (reference sequence). The V and J ends lost 0 bases and 3 bases, in that order; junction bases with no gene match: 14. CDR3 size: 19 residues. This CDR3 is CASSLSGASGGTLYYEQYF. CDR3 DNA (partial): TGTGCCAGCAGTTTATCTGGGGCTAGCGGGGGCACCCTCTACTACGAG.

This clone was recorded many times. The read finishes 3 residues shy of the CDR3 end, and the germline J gene is used to complete it. The chain carries TRBV6-2 or TRBV6-3 and TRBJ2-5, with 8 bases aligning to TRBD2. The CDR3 has 16 residues. Per germline, CDR1 MNHEY and CDR2 SVGEGT. Trimming removed 2 bases from V and 5 bases from J; junction bases left unmatched: 10. The CDR3: CASSYAAGGLVETQYF. The CDR3 DNA, read in part, is TGTGCCAGCAGTTACGCGGCGGGGGGTCTTGTCGAGACC.

This clone was counted many times. The read gets to within 3 residues of the CDR3 end, and the germline J gene fills in the rest. The chain employs TRBV7-6 and TRBJ2-5; 8 bases align to TRBD1. The CDR3 contains 12 residues. Germline V gene sequence: CDR1 SGHVS, CDR2 FNYEAQ. The trim removed 6 bases at V and 5 bases at J, leaving 2 bases unmatched. Incomplete CDR3 DNA: TGTGCCAGCAGTCACAGGGGGGAGACC. Protein sequence: CASSHRGET. The complete CDR3 reads CASSHRGETQYF.

This clone appeared many times. The read finishes 3 residues shy of the CDR3 end, and the germline J gene is used to complete it. V is TRBV19 and J is TRBJ1-1; D remains unclear. V lost 3 bases and J lost 6, with 8 bases in between. Per germline, CDR1 LNHDA and CDR2 SQIVND (reference sequence). CDR3 length: 12 amino acids. The covered CDR3 bases are TGTGCCAGTAGTATTTTGCGCGCTGAA. Amino acid sequence: CASSILRAE. In full, the CDR3 reads CASSILRAEAFF.

This clone was detected many times. Coverage ceases 3 residues before the CDR3 finishes, and the germline J gene fills in the end. This chain joins TRBV27 and TRBJ2-7, with D unresolved. CDR1 is MNHEY, CDR2 SMNVEV, per germline (reference sequence). This CDR3 spans 11 amino acids. The V end was cut by 10 bases, the J end by 3 bases, with 10 bases between. The CDR3 bases that were read are TGTGCCACCGCCGGTGGCTACGAG. Its protein is CATAGGYE. The whole CDR3 protein reads CATAGGYEQYF.

This clone was recorded at least ten times. The CDR3 here is CASMGPSTYGYTF. The sequenced part of the CDR3 DNA is TGTGCCAGTATGGGCCCCTCCACCTATGGC. The gene calls are TRBV19 and TRBJ1-2, with D unclear. Read data end 3 residues before the CDR3 end; the end is taken from the germline J gene. Trimming removed 7 bases from V and 4 bases from J, with 13 bases in between. This CDR3 region has 13 residues. Germline V gene sequence: CDR1 LNHDA, CDR2 SQIVND (reference sequence).

There are many counts of this clone. The read finishes 3 residues shy of the CDR3 end, and the germline J gene is used to complete it. The V and J genes are TRBV7-9 and TRBJ2-3; TRBD2 might be the D (6 bases). Germline V gene lookup returns CDR1 SEHNR and CDR2 FQNEAQ (reference sequence). The CDR3 is made up of 15 amino acids. Trimming took 4 bases from V and 0 from J, leaving 11 bases between them. Incomplete CDR3 DNA: TGTGCCAGCAGCTCAGGGAGGTTGAGCACAGATACG. It yields the protein CASSSGRLSTDT. The CDR3, in full, reads CASSSGRLSTDTQYF.

This clone was counted at least ten times. The CDR3 goes on 3 residues after the read ends, and that part is filled in from the germline J gene. The chain links TRBV30 to TRBJ2-3; 9 nucleotides agree with TRBD2. Trimming cost V 6 bases and J 3 bases; bases outside gene matches: 7. Germline CDR1 GTSNPN, CDR2 SVGIG (reference sequence). This CDR3 is built from 14 residues. CDR3 DNA, as far as it was read: TGTGCCTGCAGAGGAACTAGCGGGACAGATACG. It is translated as CACRGTSGTDT. The entire CDR3 is CACRGTSGTDTQYF.